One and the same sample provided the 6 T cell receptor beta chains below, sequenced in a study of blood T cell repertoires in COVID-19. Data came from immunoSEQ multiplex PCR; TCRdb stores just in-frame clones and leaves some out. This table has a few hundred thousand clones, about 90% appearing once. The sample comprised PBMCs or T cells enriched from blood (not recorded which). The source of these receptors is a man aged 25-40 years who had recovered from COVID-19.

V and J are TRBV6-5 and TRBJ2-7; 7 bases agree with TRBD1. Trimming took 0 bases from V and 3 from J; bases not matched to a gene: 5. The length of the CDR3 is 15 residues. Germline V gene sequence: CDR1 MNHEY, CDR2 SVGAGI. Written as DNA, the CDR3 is TGTGCCAGCAGTTACTCGACGGCAGGGGGCTACGAGCAGTACTTC. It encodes CASSYSTAGGYEQYF.

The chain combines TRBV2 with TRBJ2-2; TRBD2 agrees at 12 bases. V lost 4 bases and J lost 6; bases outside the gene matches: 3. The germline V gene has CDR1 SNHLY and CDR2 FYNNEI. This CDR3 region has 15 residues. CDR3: CASSALAGGPGELFF. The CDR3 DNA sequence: TGTGCCAGCAGTGCGCTAGCGGGGGGGCCCGGGGAGCTGTTTTTT.

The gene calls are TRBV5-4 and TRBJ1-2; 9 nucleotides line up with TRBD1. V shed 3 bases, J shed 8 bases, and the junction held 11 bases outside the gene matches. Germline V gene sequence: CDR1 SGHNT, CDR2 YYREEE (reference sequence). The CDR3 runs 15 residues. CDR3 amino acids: CASSYPGTGIGGYTF. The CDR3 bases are TGTGCCAGCAGCTATCCGGGGACAGGGATAGGAGGCTACACCTTC.

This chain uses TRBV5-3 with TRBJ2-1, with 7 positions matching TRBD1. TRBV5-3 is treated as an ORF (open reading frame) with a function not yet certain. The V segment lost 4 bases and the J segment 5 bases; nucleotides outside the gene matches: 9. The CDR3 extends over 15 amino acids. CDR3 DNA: TGTGCCAGAAGCAGGGGGCTGGGAGATGACAATGAGCAGTTCTTC. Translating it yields CARSRGLGDDNEQFF.

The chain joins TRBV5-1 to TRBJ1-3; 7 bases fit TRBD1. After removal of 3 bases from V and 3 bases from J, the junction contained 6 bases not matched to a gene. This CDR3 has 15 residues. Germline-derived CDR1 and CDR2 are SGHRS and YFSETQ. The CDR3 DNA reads TGCGCCAGCAGCTCGACAGGGTCACGTGGAAACACCATATATTTT. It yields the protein CASSSTGSRGNTIYF.

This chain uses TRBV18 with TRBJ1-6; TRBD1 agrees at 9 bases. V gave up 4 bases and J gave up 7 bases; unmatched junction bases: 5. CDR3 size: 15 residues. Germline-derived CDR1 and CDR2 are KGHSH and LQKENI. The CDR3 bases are TGTGCCAGCTCACGTACCGGGACAGGGAATTCACCCCTCCACTTT. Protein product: CASSRTGTGNSPLHF.